This T cell receptor beta chain was sequenced during a study of T-cell reconstitution after alpha-beta-depleted transplantation in children. Study-wide results and caveats: At around two months after transplant, the alpha-beta T cells were reportedly derived from several hundred expanded clones that came from non-depleted graft cells. Newly generated T cells supplied most T-cell counts and diversity one year post-transplant.

The V and J ends lost 4 bases and 6 bases, in that order; junction bases with no gene match: 6. This CDR3 has 14 amino acids. Germline V gene lookup returns CDR1 SGHNT and CDR2 YENEEA. Unique molecular identifiers were used to barcode this TCRbeta library. TCRdb re-analysed the PCR reads in MiXCR, keeping a single row per CDR3 protein. The table lists about 510,000 distinct CDR3 sequences, approximately 10% of them singletons. Note on this clonotype: Its antigen is undetermined.

This clonotype was obtained from a female patient younger than 10 who had a stem cell transplant for aplastic anemia, so the T cells may come from the graft donor. Sequences were derived from PBMCs, mostly from graft donor cells, sampled 180 days after TCRalphabeta/CD19-depleted stem cell transplant. The chain links TRBV11-3 to TRBJ2-1; 7 nucleotides line up with TRBD1. For the CDR3, the DNA is TGTGCCAGCAGCTACCCGGGACAGATCAATGAGCAGTTCTTC. Its translation: CASSYPGQINEQFF.